A selection of T cell receptor beta chains follows, all from one sample in a study of OX40 agonist ivuxolimab in advanced cancers. Some clones are missing from TCRdb's copy, which holds only in-frame ones; the method was immunoSEQ multiplex PCR. Of roughly 89,000 clones in the sample, roughly 86% were seen once. The specimen comprised CD4+ or CD8+ T cells sorted from blood, sampled in a trial of the OX40 agonist ivuxolimab. These receptor sequences come from an adult with an advanced solid tumor such as melanoma, head and neck, liver or kidney cancer. CDR3s include the opening cysteine and the closing phenylalanine or tryptophan. The order of the fields is D gene, clone size, J gene, V gene, CDR3 protein, CDR3 DNA. A D gene is named only where the DNA matches it firmly. Expanded clones are given a class, and other clones once, few, many or no size at all.

- - TRBJ1-5 TRBV6-1 CASTKVSGSDQPQHF TGTGCCAGCACCAAAGTCTCCGGGTCCGATCAGCCCCAGCATTTT
- - TRBJ1-1 TRBV30 CAWNRNTEAFF TGTGCCTGGAACAGGAACACTGAAGCTTTCTTT
TRBD1 - TRBJ1-1 TRBV15 CATSRGRGLSTEAFF TGTGCCACCAGCAGAGGGAGGGGGCTATCCACTGAAGCTTTCTTT
- - TRBJ2-1 TRBV10-3 CAISESWTTITEQFF TGTGCCATCAGTGAGTCTTGGACTACCATCACTGAGCAGTTCTTC
- - TRBJ2-7 TRBV2 CASSVGRDNYEQYF TGTGCCAGCAGTGTTGGCAGGGATAACTACGAGCAGTACTTC
- - TRBJ2-3 TRBV18 CASSQTGPSRDTQYF TGTGCCAGCTCACAAACAGGGCCCTCAAGAGATACGCAGTATTTT
- - TRBJ2-1 TRBV4-1 CASKGSDRGNEQFF TGCGCCAGCAAGGGATCCGACAGAGGCAATGAGCAGTTCTTC
- - TRBJ1-6 TRBV6-1 CASSGAWRPNSPLHF TGTGCCAGCAGTGGGGCGTGGAGACCCAATTCACCCCTCCACTTT
- few TRBJ2-3 TRBV6-6 CASSYSLSTDTQYF TGTGCCAGCAGTTACTCGTTAAGCACAGATACGCAGTATTTT
TRBD2 - TRBJ2-1 TRBV4-1 CASSQGGRGLAGLSSYNEQFF TGCGCCAGCAGCCAAGGGGGCCGAGGACTAGCGGGTCTTAGCTCCTACAATGAGCAGTTCTTC
TRBD1 - TRBJ1-2 TRBV9 CASSPRGTGRNGYTF TGTGCCAGCAGCCCCCGAGGGACAGGGAGGAATGGCTACACCTTC
TRBD2 - TRBJ2-1 TRBV6-7 CASSPEVGGHINEQFF TGTGCCAGCAGCCCCGAGGTGGGAGGGCATATCAATGAGCAGTTCTTC
- - TRBJ2-1 TRBV7-6 CASSLVNEQFF TGTGCCAGCAGCTTGGTGAATGAGCAGTTCTTC
- - TRBJ2-1 TRBV7-9 CASSRGGRRNEQFF TGTGCCAGCAGCCGAGGGGGGCGAAGGAATGAGCAGTTCTTC
- - TRBJ2-2 TRBV4-2 CASSQDRITGELFF TGTGCCAGCAGCCAAGACAGAATCACCGGGGAGCTGTTTTTT
- once TRBJ1-2 TRBV6-5 CASSYQPNYGYTF TGTGCCAGCAGTTACCAGCCTAACTATGGCTACACCTTC